This T cell receptor (beta chain) was sequenced in a study of T cells in localized non-small cell lung cancer. Germline loops: CDR1 KGHSH, CDR2 LQKENI. The CDR3 runs 16 residues. The V gene lost 2 bases and the J gene lost 0 bases, with 13 bases spanning the gap. A note on this clone: Its matching antigen is unknown.

Whole-study results and caveats: Median detection of top 100 tumor clones in adjacent lung was about 52 clones. Because only a single region of the tumor was sequenced, heterogeneity remains possible. Longer survival (overall) was linked to higher T cell density in blood. Uninvolved adjacent lung had the highest recorded T cell clonality, with tumor below it.

Profiled with immunoSEQ multiplex PCR; TCRdb holds only in-frame clones, not every one. The sample has about 24,000 clones; 80% to 85% are singletons. The chain carries TRBV18 and TRBJ1-1; D is perhaps TRBD1 (6 bases). This specimen consisted of PBMCs, obtained before any cancer treatment. The source is a man aged 35-69 years with stage II lung adenocarcinoma. Written as DNA, the CDR3 is TGTGCCAGCTCACCAGATACAGGGCGGATGAACACTGAAGCTTTCTTT. Its translation: CASSPDTGRMNTEAFF.